The TCR beta chain described here comes from a study of breast tumors, draining lymph nodes, adjacent tissues. Study findings and constraints: Data fit most tumor T cells coming from lymph node, expanding in tumor. Tumors had less TCR diversity than lymph nodes, more than nontumor tissue. Tumor T cell lymph node origin was a supported hypothesis, not proven.

One entry per CDR3 protein, called by TCRdb with MiXCR from the multiplex PCR reads. The table lists 200,000 or so distinct CDR3 sequences, around a third of them singletons, with roughly 4% in the top ten. Worth noting for this clonotype: Antigen: not known.

The V segment lost 0 bases and the J segment 2 bases; nucleotides outside the gene matches: 4. The CDR3 extends over 16 amino acids. Germline values: CDR1 SEHNR, CDR2 FQNEAQ (reference sequence). Samples came from axillary lymph nodes draining the breast cancer. The sample comprised axillary lymph node tissue. The rearrangement joins TRBV7-9 to TRBJ2-3; TRBD1 aligns across 8 bases. The TCR was taken from a female donor with breast cancer. Some clones in this sample may be carry-over from other donors' samples. The CDR3 protein is CASSLARTGNTDTQYF. The CDR3 nucleotides are TGTGCCAGCAGCTTAGCTAGGACAGGGAACACAGATACGCAGTATTTT.